This T cell receptor (beta chain) was captured in a study of regulatory T cells in long-lasting Graves disease. The CDR3 runs to 14 residues. The germline V and J ends were trimmed by 1 base and 1 base, with 8 bases remaining between them. The germline CDR1 and CDR2 sequences are SGHAT and FQNNGV. Arm-PCR of CDR3 regions and iRepertoire HTBI primers were used to build TCR beta libraries. TCRdb reprocessed the multiplex PCR reads via MiXCR and lists one record per CDR3 protein. Of over 400,000 distinct CDR3 sequences listed, around 15% were seen once; the top ten hold around a sixth. Time point here: newly diagnosed GD, antithyroid drugs for less than 3 months. Scientists built the TCR library using RNA that was extracted from PBMCs. This clonotype occurred many times. In addition, the sample was reused for a study of T cells in Graves' hyperthyroidism and ophthalmopathy. That study reports: Recently diagnosed hyperthyroidism of less than 2 months' duration affected patients aged 18 to 65.

This specimen consisted of peripheral blood mononuclear cells (PBMCs), obtained at new diagnosis, from a patient treated with antithyroid drugs. This receptor was identified in a woman aged 45-59 years with Graves disease. The chain is built from TRBV11-2 and TRBJ2-7, with D hard to call. CDR3 protein: CASSLVVSSYEQYF. CDR3 bases: TGTGCCAGCAGCTTAGTGGTTAGTTCCTACGAGCAGTACTTC. The full variable domain, completed using reference TRBV11-2 and TRBJ2-7, is EAGVAQSPRYKIIEKRQSVAFWCNPISGHATLYWYQQILGQGPKLLIQFQNNGVVDDSQLPKDRFSAERLKGVDSTLKIQPAKLEDSAVYLCASSLVVSSYEQYFGPGTRLTVT.